These 10 T cell receptor beta chains were all obtained from the same sample, sequenced in a study of blood T cell repertoires in COVID-19. The data were produced by immunoSEQ multiplex PCR, yet TCRdb's version contains in-frame clones alone and is incomplete. The sample shows under 200,000 clones, more than 75% of them seen only once. The sequenced sample consisted of peripheral blood. These receptors all come from a man aged 18 to 35 with COVID-19, enrolled during active disease.

The chain combines TRBV5-1 with TRBJ1-6, with TRBD1 identical over 10 bases. Per germline, CDR1 SGHRS and CDR2 YFSETQ. V was clipped by 3 bases and J by 9 bases; unmatched bases: 6. The CDR3 length is 15 residues. The CDR3 coding sequence is TGCGCCAGCAGCTCCGCCGGGACAGGGGTTTCACCCCTCCACTTT. As protein: CASSSAGTGVSPLHF.

This rearrangement joins TRBV5-6 to TRBJ2-1, with D tentatively TRBD1 (6 bases). Germline V gene data show CDR1 as SGHDT and CDR2 as YYEEEE. V was shortened by 1 base and J by 0 bases, with 11 bases between the two germline ends. The CDR3 spans 16 residues. The DNA for the CDR3 is TGTGCCAGCAGCTTGCCCTCAGGGGCCTCCTACAATGAGCAGTTCTTC. This translates into CASSLPSGASYNEQFF.

V gene TRBV11-2 combines with J gene TRBJ1-1; 9 nucleotides match TRBD1. CDR3 length equals 15 residues. The V segment lost 5 bases and the J segment 4 bases; nucleotides outside the gene matches: 8. Germline lookup yields CDR1 SGHAT and CDR2 FQNNGV. This CDR3 reads CASSTPRDRVTEAFF. CDR3 sequence (DNA): TGTGCCAGCAGCACACCGAGGGACAGGGTCACTGAAGCTTTCTTT.

The chain's CDR3 is CSVEGRGEREDYEQYF. As DNA, the CDR3 is TGCAGCGTTGAAGGGCGGGGCGAGCGGGAAGATTACGAGCAGTACTTC. The genes are TRBV29-1 and TRBJ2-7, with 7 bases lining up with TRBD2. The germline V gene has CDR1 SQVTM and CDR2 ANQGSEA. The CDR3 loop spans 16 amino acids. Trimming removed 1 base from V and 4 bases from J; junction bases left unmatched: 13.

In its sample, this clone was seen a few times. The J gene is TRBJ1-1, the V gene TRBV10-3; perhaps TRBD1 as D (6 bases). V was trimmed by 10 bases and J by 3 bases, leaving 12 bases between them. This CDR3 region has 12 residues. The germline gives CDR1 ENHRY, CDR2 SYGVKD. The DNA for the CDR3 is TGTGCCACGCGACAGGACCACACTGAAGCTTTCTTT. It yields the protein CATRQDHTEAFF.

The chain has TRBV9 and TRBJ1-1, with TRBD1 matching over 7 bases. The CDR3 has 14 amino acids. The V and J ends lost 5 bases and 1 base, in that order; junction bases with no gene match: 5. The germline CDR1 and CDR2 sequences are SGDLS and YYNGEE. Here the CDR3 reads CASRAPGGNTEAFF. The CDR3 bases are TGTGCCAGCAGGGCTCCAGGGGGGAACACTGAAGCTTTCTTT.

The table lists this clone with a few counts. The chain carries TRBV15 and TRBJ2-6, with 7 nucleotides matching TRBD1. The CDR3 consists of 19 residues. Germline CDR1 is LNHNV and CDR2 is YYDKDF (reference sequence). The ends lost 4 bases at V and 3 bases at J; junction bases unmatched: 15. The CDR3 loop is CATSKGARAGFGGANVLTF. In nucleotides, the CDR3 is TGTGCCACCAGCAAGGGGGCAAGGGCAGGGTTCGGTGGGGCCAACGTCCTGACTTTC.

The chain joins TRBV29-1 to TRBJ1-3; unclear D gene. This CDR3 contains 13 residues. Trimming left V 4 bases short and J 0 bases short, with 7 bases between. Germline V gene data show CDR1 as SQVTM and CDR2 as ANQGSEA. The CDR3 loop reads CSVVTGSGNTIYF. CDR3 in DNA: TGCAGCGTTGTCACCGGCTCTGGAAACACCATATATTTT.

This chain links TRBV6-6 with TRBJ2-2; 7 bases agree with TRBD1. The length of the CDR3 is 19 residues. Germline-derived CDR1 and CDR2 are MNHNY and SVGAGI (reference sequence). V lost 6 bases, J lost 4 bases, and 20 bases stayed unmatched. CDR3 sequence reads: CASSSRGLGTTPSTGELFF. The CDR3 DNA is TGTGCCAGCAGCTCGAGGGGGCTCGGGACGACCCCCAGCACCGGGGAGCTGTTTTTT.

The J gene is TRBJ2-2, the V gene TRBV28; D is possibly TRBD1 (5 bases). This CDR3 has 15 residues. Trimming took off 3 bases at V and 2 bases at J, with 10 bases between the two ends. The germline CDR1 and CDR2 sequences are MDHEN and SYDVKM. This chain's CDR3 is CASSFEGVNTGELFF. The CDR3 DNA follows: TGTGCCAGCAGTTTTGAAGGGGTTAACACCGGGGAGCTGTTTTTT.